This paragraph reports one T cell receptor beta chain. The specificity of this receptor is unknown. The input lacks base qualities; no much larger clone sits a single base away. The CDR3, from cysteine to phenylalanine, totals 15 residues. Just the 45-base CDR3 DNA is kept, in frame starting at base 1. CDR1 LNHNV and CDR2 YYDKDF are derived from the germline V gene (reference sequence). V is reduced by 1 base and J by 5 bases, leaving a spacing of 14 bases between them. This entry comes from a study of shared T cell receptors in the human thymus listed by TCRdb under 2021. Looking at the study overall: The study examined how the human thymus generates shared, self-reactive T-cell receptor alpha chains.

Libraries came from the immunoSEQ multiplex PCR assay. TCRdb mirrors the immuneACCESS table, restricted to in-frame sequences. Some clones are absent from its copies; in checked studies, under half trace to an unresolved V gene, and the reason for the others is unknown. This sample holds approximately 660,000 clones; 88% were observed only once. 0.01% of the sample belongs to the ten largest clones. The same specimen was also included in a second study, on human thymus T cells. In that second paper, the authors write: The donors were immunologically healthy infants in Finland who had open corrective cardiac surgery for congenital heart defects. The thymus tissue came from surgical resects taken out during corrective cardiac surgery. Usage of V and J gene segments appeared to be biased in both the thymic and the peripheral blood repertoires. According to the related research, thymic TCR repertoires were highly overlapping among unrelated individuals. TCR alpha and beta repertoires from seven to nine infant thymus samples and four related peripheral blood samples were characterized in the study. The cohort included a handful of male and a couple of female infants, with donor ages spanning 7 to 244 days. Thymocytes were freed from the tissue by mechanical means and kept at -70 degrees C as pellets of roughly 9-30 million cells. A QIAsymphony instrument was used to extract genomic DNA from frozen cell pellets. The immunoSEQ multiplex PCR assay was used to amplify the TCRB and TCRAD loci from a standardized quantity of quality-controlled genomic DNA. The amplicons spanned the V(D)J region and were long enough to cover the CDR3 and allow V and J genes to be identified. Amplicon sequencing was performed on an Illumina platform through the commercial immunoSEQ service. Primer bias and sequencing errors were corrected using previously described methods, and TCRAD and TCRB definitions followed the IMGT database. Analysis of the repertoires was done with immunoSEQ Analyzer 3.0 and VDJTools and included basic statistics, V/J segment usage, diversity estimates, rarefaction and pairwise overlap. Chao1, ChaoE, Efron-Thisted, Shannon and inverse Simpson indices were used to estimate diversity, which was also estimated on datasets down-sampled to the smallest sample. Repertoire overlap was determined by strict matching of CDR3 nucleotide sequence, V gene and J gene, and Jaccard-based multidimensional scaling clustering was applied. On average, thymus samples gave around 810,000 unique TCRB clonotypes, whereas blood samples gave some 84,000.

The sample consisted of thymocytes. The origin of this receptor is a boy under two years old with a congenital heart defect. Donor details come from another sample of the same person, matched by shared clones. The sequence joins TRBV15 to TRBJ2-5; TRBD1 might be the D gene, on 6 matching bases. The CDR3 in this case is CATSRVQGMGETQYF. The nucleotide sequence is given as TGTGCCACCAGCAGAGTCCAGGGGATGGGGGAGACCCAGTACTTC.